A selection of T cell receptor beta chains follows, all from one sample in a study of cytotoxic CD8 clonotypes in ibrutinib-treated CLL. This table comes from immunoSEQ multiplex PCR, and its TCRdb copy is limited to in-frame clones, with some not included. The sample has roughly 150,000 clones; about 70% are singletons. The source material was PBMCs, sampled after 24 months of ibrutinib treatment. The source of these receptors is a human donor with chronic lymphocytic leukemia. Each CDR3 is given with its conserved first and last residue. A D gene is named only where the DNA matches it firmly. For some rows the clone size is stated as once, few or many, or as a class when expanded; others skip it.

d_gene: .; abundance: .; v_gene: TRBV5-1; j_gene: TRBJ2-5; CDR3aa: CASSHPGIVETQYF; CDR3nt: TGCGCCAGCAGCCACCCTGGTATAGTGGAGACCCAGTACTTC
d_gene: .; abundance: .; v_gene: TRBV7-2; j_gene: TRBJ1-2; CDR3aa: CASSWGTNYGYTF; CDR3nt: TGTGCCAGCAGCTGGGGAACCAACTATGGCTACACCTTC
d_gene: .; abundance: .; v_gene: TRBV6-5; j_gene: TRBJ1-1; CDR3aa: CASSRTEVYEAFF; CDR3nt: TGTGCCAGCAGTAGGACAGAAGTCTATGAAGCTTTCTTT
d_gene: .; abundance: .; v_gene: TRBV28; j_gene: TRBJ1-6; CDR3aa: CASTPGVSYNSPLHF; CDR3nt: TGTGCCAGCACCCCCGGGGTGTCCTATAATTCACCCCTCCACTTT
d_gene: .; abundance: .; v_gene: TRBV7-6; j_gene: TRBJ2-3; CDR3aa: CASSWGSRDTQYF; CDR3nt: TGTGCCAGCAGCTGGGGTAGTCGGGATACGCAGTATTTT
d_gene: .; abundance: .; v_gene: TRBV19; j_gene: TRBJ2-4; CDR3aa: CASSTIQGLLGNIQYF; CDR3nt: TGTGCCAGTAGTACCATACAGGGCCTCTTAGGAAACATTCAGTACTTC
d_gene: .; abundance: .; v_gene: TRBV6-4; j_gene: TRBJ1-6; CDR3aa: CASSDRGGDSPLHF; CDR3nt: TGTGCCAGCAGTGACCGGGGGGGGGACTCACCCCTCCACTTT
d_gene: .; abundance: .; v_gene: TRBV14; j_gene: TRBJ2-3; CDR3aa: CAGPQGDTQYF; CDR3nt: TGTGCCGGCCCACAGGGAGATACGCAGTATTTT
d_gene: TRBD1; abundance: .; v_gene: TRBV18; j_gene: TRBJ2-1; CDR3aa: CASSPRGYNEQFF; CDR3nt: TGTGCCAGCTCCCCCAGGGGGTACAATGAGCAGTTCTTC
d_gene: .; abundance: .; v_gene: TRBV27; j_gene: TRBJ2-7; CDR3aa: CASSSLSGTLTYEQYF; CDR3nt: TGTGCCAGCAGTTCTCTTTCCGGGACACTGACCTACGAGCAGTACTTC
d_gene: .; abundance: many; v_gene: TRBV2; j_gene: TRBJ1-2; CDR3aa: CASTTDRNSNYGYTF; CDR3nt: TGTGCCAGCACCACCGACAGGAACTCTAACTATGGCTACACCTTC
d_gene: TRBD1; abundance: once; v_gene: TRBV27; j_gene: TRBJ1-4; CDR3aa: CASSLQGTGVEKLFF; CDR3nt: TGTGCCAGCAGTTTACAGGGGACAGGGGTCGAAAAACTGTTTTTT
d_gene: TRBD2; abundance: .; v_gene: TRBV27; j_gene: TRBJ2-2; CDR3aa: CASSLTGTRARRELFF; CDR3nt: TGTGCCAGCAGTTTGACCGGGACTAGGGCCCGGCGGGAGCTGTTTTTT
d_gene: .; abundance: .; v_gene: TRBV27; j_gene: TRBJ2-7; CDR3aa: CASSPDWGEQYF; CDR3nt: TGTGCCAGCAGCCCAGACTGGGGGGAGCAGTACTTC
d_gene: TRBD1; abundance: .; v_gene: TRBV6-1; j_gene: TRBJ2-2; CDR3aa: CASSWTGPNTGELFF; CDR3nt: TGTGCCAGCAGTTGGACAGGGCCCAACACCGGGGAGCTGTTTTTT
d_gene: .; abundance: .; v_gene: TRBV9; j_gene: TRBJ2-3; CDR3aa: CASSPRPGDTQYF; CDR3nt: TGTGCCAGCAGCCCGCGCCCGGGAGATACGCAGTATTTT
d_gene: .; abundance: once; v_gene: TRBV6-5; j_gene: TRBJ2-3; CDR3aa: CASSRKDTQYF; CDR3nt: TGTGCCAGCAGTCGCAAAGATACGCAGTATTTT
d_gene: .; abundance: .; v_gene: TRBV6-5; j_gene: TRBJ1-2; CDR3aa: CASSYTTEDFYGYTF; CDR3nt: TGTGCCAGCAGTTACACAACGGAAGACTTCTATGGCTACACCTTC
d_gene: .; abundance: .; v_gene: TRBV28; j_gene: TRBJ1-4; CDR3aa: CASSSGQTNEKLFF; CDR3nt: TGTGCCAGCAGTTCAGGTCAGACTAATGAAAAACTGTTTTTT
d_gene: .; abundance: .; v_gene: TRBV7-9; j_gene: TRBJ1-3; CDR3aa: CASSPQGNTIYF; CDR3nt: TGTGCCAGCAGCCCCCAGGGAAACACCATATATTTT
d_gene: .; abundance: .; v_gene: TRBV10-3; j_gene: TRBJ1-1; CDR3aa: CAIGDGMNTEAFF; CDR3nt: TGTGCCATAGGAGACGGGATGAACACTGAAGCTTTCTTT
d_gene: .; abundance: .; v_gene: TRBV7-8; j_gene: TRBJ1-2; CDR3aa: CASSLVSDYGYTF; CDR3nt: TGTGCCAGCAGCTTAGTTTCGGACTATGGCTACACCTTC
d_gene: .; abundance: .; v_gene: TRBV19; j_gene: TRBJ2-1; CDR3aa: CASSIDSKPPYNEQFF; CDR3nt: TGTGCCAGTAGTATAGATTCCAAGCCGCCCTACAATGAGCAGTTCTTC
d_gene: .; abundance: .; v_gene: TRBV18; j_gene: TRBJ2-7; CDR3aa: CASSPGASSYEQYF; CDR3nt: TGTGCCAGCTCACCAGGGGCCAGCTCCTACGAGCAGTACTTC
d_gene: .; abundance: few; v_gene: TRBV5-1; j_gene: TRBJ1-3; CDR3aa: CASSLDGFSGNTIYF; CDR3nt: TGCGCCAGCAGCTTGGACGGCTTCTCTGGAAACACCATATATTTT
d_gene: TRBD1; abundance: once; v_gene: TRBV7-8; j_gene: TRBJ2-7; CDR3aa: CASSKSGQGAREQYF; CDR3nt: TGTGCCAGCAGCAAATCGGGACAGGGGGCGAGGGAGCAGTACTTC
d_gene: .; abundance: .; v_gene: TRBV7-3; j_gene: TRBJ2-3; CDR3aa: CASSLTAGSTDTQYF; CDR3nt: TGTGCCAGCAGCTTAACTGCAGGCAGCACAGATACGCAGTATTTT
d_gene: .; abundance: .; v_gene: TRBV10-3; j_gene: TRBJ2-1; CDR3aa: CAISERESNEQFF; CDR3nt: TGTGCCATCAGTGAGAGAGAAAGCAATGAGCAGTTCTTC
d_gene: TRBD2; abundance: few; v_gene: TRBV10-1; j_gene: TRBJ2-1; CDR3aa: CASRTSGHEQFF; CDR3nt: TGCGCCAGCAGGACTAGCGGGCATGAGCAGTTCTTC
d_gene: TRBD2; abundance: once; v_gene: TRBV6-5; j_gene: TRBJ2-5; CDR3aa: CASRTRLAGQETQYF; CDR3nt: TGTGCCAGCAGGACGCGACTAGCGGGACAAGAGACCCAGTACTTC
d_gene: .; abundance: .; v_gene: TRBV7-9; j_gene: TRBJ2-3; CDR3aa: CASSLKGRGDTQYF; CDR3nt: TGTGCCAGCAGCTTGAAGGGCCGAGGGGATACGCAGTATTTT
d_gene: .; abundance: .; v_gene: TRBV28; j_gene: TRBJ1-2; CDR3aa: CASSLPGTGDYGYTF; CDR3nt: TGTGCCAGCAGTTTGCCCGGGACGGGGGACTATGGCTACACCTTC
d_gene: .; abundance: .; v_gene: TRBV19; j_gene: TRBJ2-3; CDR3aa: CASSDSTDTQYF; CDR3nt: TGTGCCAGTAGCGACAGCACAGATACGCAGTATTTT
d_gene: .; abundance: .; v_gene: TRBV27; j_gene: TRBJ2-6; CDR3aa: CASTLGGDRFSGANVLTF; CDR3nt: TGTGCCAGCACCTTAGGGGGGGACAGGTTCTCTGGGGCCAACGTCCTGACTTTC
d_gene: .; abundance: .; v_gene: TRBV7-2; j_gene: TRBJ1-5; CDR3aa: CASSLAGGFQPQHF; CDR3nt: TGTGCCAGCAGCTTAGCGGGGGGGTTCCAGCCCCAGCATTTT
d_gene: .; abundance: .; v_gene: TRBV7-9; j_gene: TRBJ2-7; CDR3aa: CASSQLAGQETSYEQYF; CDR3nt: TGTGCCAGCAGCCAGTTAGCGGGACAGGAGACATCCTACGAGCAGTACTTC
d_gene: .; abundance: once; v_gene: TRBV4-2; j_gene: TRBJ2-1; CDR3aa: CASSQERGAGYNEQFF; CDR3nt: TGTGCCAGCAGCCAAGAACGGGGGGCCGGGTACAATGAGCAGTTCTTC
d_gene: .; abundance: .; v_gene: TRBV11-2; j_gene: TRBJ2-2; CDR3aa: CASSLWRWGTGELFF; CDR3nt: TGTGCCAGCAGCTTATGGAGGTGGGGAACCGGGGAGCTGTTTTTT
d_gene: TRBD1; abundance: .; v_gene: TRBV27; j_gene: TRBJ1-4; CDR3aa: CASRGTGEEKLFF; CDR3nt: TGTGCCAGCAGGGGGACAGGGGAGGAAAAACTGTTTTTT
d_gene: .; abundance: .; v_gene: TRBV19; j_gene: TRBJ2-5; CDR3aa: CASSMGAGAVGETQYF; CDR3nt: TGTGCCAGTAGTATGGGCGCGGGGGCGGTCGGGGAGACCCAGTACTTC
d_gene: .; abundance: .; v_gene: TRBV7-2; j_gene: TRBJ1-1; CDR3aa: CASSLGSGMNTEAFF; CDR3nt: TGTGCCAGCAGCTTAGGGTCGGGGATGAACACTGAAGCTTTCTTT
d_gene: .; abundance: few; v_gene: TRBV9; j_gene: TRBJ2-1; CDR3aa: CASSVDPSPYNEQFF; CDR3nt: TGTGCCAGCAGCGTAGATCCGTCTCCCTACAATGAGCAGTTCTTC
d_gene: .; abundance: .; v_gene: TRBV7-9; j_gene: TRBJ1-2; CDR3aa: CASSLGVWGGYTF; CDR3nt: TGTGCCAGCAGCTTAGGGGTGTGGGGAGGCTACACCTTC
d_gene: .; abundance: .; v_gene: TRBV18; j_gene: TRBJ2-7; CDR3aa: CASSSGQEGYEQYF; CDR3nt: TGTGCCAGCTCATCAGGACAGGAGGGCTACGAGCAGTACTTC
d_gene: .; abundance: .; v_gene: TRBV30; j_gene: TRBJ1-1; CDR3aa: CAWDRDSGEAFF; CDR3nt: TGTGCCTGGGACCGGGACTCGGGTGAAGCTTTCTTT
d_gene: .; abundance: .; v_gene: TRBV13; j_gene: TRBJ2-4; CDR3aa: CASSGVQADIQYF; CDR3nt: TGTGCCAGCAGCGGGGTCCAGGCGGACATTCAGTACTTC
d_gene: .; abundance: .; v_gene: TRBV19; j_gene: TRBJ2-5; CDR3aa: CASTAGGAQRETQYF; CDR3nt: TGTGCCAGTACCGCAGGGGGGGCCCAGAGGGAGACCCAGTACTTC
d_gene: .; abundance: .; v_gene: TRBV2; j_gene: TRBJ2-5; CDR3aa: CASTPTLVGETQYF; CDR3nt: TGTGCCAGCACCCCTACTTTAGTAGGGGAGACCCAGTACTTC
d_gene: TRBD2; abundance: .; v_gene: TRBV20-1; j_gene: TRBJ2-1; CDR3aa: CSCGREGEQFF; CDR3nt: TGCAGTTGTGGCAGGGAGGGTGAGCAGTTCTTC
d_gene: TRBD1; abundance: few; v_gene: TRBV28; j_gene: TRBJ1-2; CDR3aa: CASTTGQGAGYGYTF; CDR3nt: TGTGCCAGCACCACCGGACAGGGGGCGGGCTATGGCTACACCTTC
d_gene: .; abundance: .; v_gene: TRBV6-6; j_gene: TRBJ1-2; CDR3aa: CASSPRGAYGYTF; CDR3nt: TGTGCCAGCAGTCCCCGGGGGGCCTATGGCTACACCTTC
d_gene: TRBD2; abundance: few; v_gene: TRBV19; j_gene: TRBJ2-5; CDR3aa: CASTDQGASGGTQYF; CDR3nt: TGTGCCAGTACCGATCAAGGGGCTAGCGGTGGCACCCAGTACTTC
d_gene: .; abundance: few; v_gene: TRBV13; j_gene: TRBJ1-1; CDR3aa: CASSLRQSPRTFF; CDR3nt: TGTGCCAGCAGCTTAAGACAGTCACCCAGAACTTTCTTT
d_gene: TRBD1; abundance: .; v_gene: TRBV5-5; j_gene: TRBJ1-3; CDR3aa: CASSWWGQGGNTIYF; CDR3nt: TGTGCCAGCAGCTGGTGGGGACAGGGGGGAAACACCATATATTTT